This T cell receptor (beta chain) stems from a study of blood T cell repertoires in COVID-19. Study information: T cells, B-cell-depleted T cells, or PBMCs supplied cDNA or gDNA.

Germline V gene data show CDR1 as GTSNPN and CDR2 as SVGIG (reference sequence). This CDR3 spans 15 amino acids. The V and J ends lost 3 bases and 3 bases respectively, with 14 bases between them. Authors' data handling: Amplification from reference gene primers served as the basis for estimated nucleated cell counts. This table comes from immunoSEQ multiplex PCR, and its TCRdb copy is limited to in-frame clones, with some not included. V, J and clone size reflect that table, while D and trimming were determined from the DNA. The repertoire holds about 89,000 clones, with 75% to 90% as singletons. This receptor was identified in a woman older than 75 with acute or convalescent COVID-19. The chain uses TRBV30 and TRBJ1-4; maybe TRBD1 (6 bases). The sample taken for sequencing was peripheral blood. Here the CDR3 DNA reads TGTGCCTGGAGGCGGCAGGGGCGAGCTAATGAAAAACTGTTTTTT. Residues: CAWRRQGRANEKLFF.